These T cell receptor beta chains were read from a single sample in a study of T cells after yellow fever vaccination. TCRdb processed the 5' RACE reads anew with MiXCR; each CDR3 protein has one entry. There are 310,000 or so distinct CDR3 sequences in the sample; less than 4.5% occur only once, and around 20% lies in the top ten. The specimen comprised PBMCs, sampled on the day of the yellow fever booster vaccination. These receptors all come from a young man who received the YFV17D yellow fever vaccine. Each CDR3 is given with its conserved first and last residue. The D gene is left open where the match is weak. Only some rows state a clone size, as once, few, many or a class for expanded clones.

CDR3 DNA: TGTGCCACCAGTGATAGTCGGTTGAACACTGAAGCTTTCTTT
CDR3 protein: CATSDSRLNTEAFF
clone size: many
V gene: TRBV24-1
J gene: TRBJ1-1
D gene: NA

CDR3 DNA: TGCAGTGCTAGAAAGGGGTCCGTGAACACTGAAGCTTTCTTT
CDR3 protein: CSARKGSVNTEAFF
clone size: few
V gene: TRBV20-1
J gene: TRBJ1-1
D gene: NA

CDR3 DNA: TGTGCCAGCAGCACAAACACAGGGGCCGGGGAGCTGTTTTTT
CDR3 protein: CASSTNTGAGELFF
clone size: many
V gene: TRBV7-2
J gene: TRBJ2-2
D gene: TRBD1

CDR3 DNA: TGTGCCAGCAGTTACCGGGGACAGCCGGAAAAACTGTTTTTT
CDR3 protein: CASSYRGQPEKLFF
clone size: few
V gene: TRBV6-2/TRBV6-3
J gene: TRBJ1-4
D gene: TRBD1

CDR3 DNA: TGTGCCAGCATCCCGATAGCGGGGGGGAGCACAGATACGCAGTATTTT
CDR3 protein: CASIPIAGGSTDTQYF
clone size: few
V gene: TRBV6-5
J gene: TRBJ2-3
D gene: TRBD2

CDR3 DNA: TGTGCCAGCAGCTTAGCACCCACGACTAGCGGGATGGGGAATGAGCAGTTCTTC
CDR3 protein: CASSLAPTTSGMGNEQFF
clone size: NA
V gene: TRBV11-2
J gene: TRBJ2-1
D gene: TRBD2

CDR3 DNA: TGTGCCAGCAGCGCGACAGTTAACTATGGCTACACCTTC
CDR3 protein: CASSATVNYGYTF
clone size: many
V gene: TRBV9
J gene: TRBJ1-2
D gene: NA

CDR3 DNA: TGTGCCAGCGCAGGGGACTTTACCGAGCAGTTCTTC
CDR3 protein: CASAGDFTEQFF
clone size: few
V gene: TRBV3-1
J gene: TRBJ2-1
D gene: NA

CDR3 DNA: TGTGCCAGCAGCCCAGGACAAGCGGGGGCCAGTACCGGGGAGCTGTTTTTT
CDR3 protein: CASSPGQAGASTGELFF
clone size: many
V gene: TRBV4-2
J gene: TRBJ2-2
D gene: TRBD2

CDR3 DNA: TGTGCCAGTAGTCCTCCCGCCGGCACAGATACGCAGTATTTT
CDR3 protein: CASSPPAGTDTQYF
clone size: few
V gene: TRBV19
J gene: TRBJ2-3
D gene: NA

CDR3 DNA: TGTGCTAGTAGATTGGCCGACACTGAAGCTTTCTTT
CDR3 protein: CASRLADTEAFF
clone size: NA
V gene: TRBV12-5
J gene: TRBJ1-1
D gene: NA

CDR3 DNA: TGCGCCAGCAGCCCTAGGGACAGCGATACGCAGTATTTT
CDR3 protein: CASSPRDSDTQYF
clone size: many
V gene: TRBV5-1
J gene: TRBJ2-3
D gene: TRBD1

CDR3 DNA: TGCAGTGCTAGGGGAACAGTGATCTCCTACGAGCAGTACTTC
CDR3 protein: CSARGTVISYEQYF
clone size: few
V gene: TRBV20-1
J gene: TRBJ2-7
D gene: NA

CDR3 DNA: TGTGCCAGCAGCCCTGGACAGTTTTACAATGAGCAGTTCTTC
CDR3 protein: CASSPGQFYNEQFF
clone size: many
V gene: TRBV5-5
J gene: TRBJ2-1
D gene: NA

CDR3 DNA: TGTGCCAGCAGCCCTCAGCCCGGCTCCAGGCCAGCTTTCTTT
CDR3 protein: CASSPQPGSRPAFF
clone size: many
V gene: TRBV11-2
J gene: TRBJ1-1
D gene: NA

CDR3 DNA: TGTGCCAGCAGCAAAAGGAGGGACTCATGCCATAGCAATCAGCCCCAGCATTTT
CDR3 protein: CASSKRRDSCHSNQPQHF
clone size: few
V gene: TRBV21-1
J gene: TRBJ1-5
D gene: NA

CDR3 DNA: TGTGCCAGCAGAAGACCGGGACTAGCTTTCGAGCAGTACTTC
CDR3 protein: CASRRPGLAFEQYF
clone size: few
V gene: TRBV27
J gene: TRBJ2-7
D gene: TRBD2

CDR3 DNA: TGTGCCATCAGTGTTCGACAGTTCTATAATTCACCCCTCCACTTT
CDR3 protein: CAISVRQFYNSPLHF
clone size: NA
V gene: TRBV10-3
J gene: TRBJ1-6
D gene: NA

CDR3 DNA: TGCAGTGCTAGGATCCGGGACCCAGGGCCCAATTCACCCCTCCACTTT
CDR3 protein: CSARIRDPGPNSPLHF
clone size: NA
V gene: TRBV20-1
J gene: TRBJ1-6
D gene: NA

CDR3 DNA: TGCGCCAGCAGCTTGGCACAGGACTATGGCTACACCTTC
CDR3 protein: CASSLAQDYGYTF
clone size: many
V gene: TRBV5-1
J gene: TRBJ1-2
D gene: NA

CDR3 DNA: TGCAGTTCAAGGGGGATGGTTGTGGATACGCAGTATTTT
CDR3 protein: CSSRGMVVDTQYF
clone size: many
V gene: TRBV20-1
J gene: TRBJ2-3
D gene: NA

CDR3 DNA: TGCGCCAGCAGCTACTTCCGGGACAAGATAGGAGATACGCAGTATTTT
CDR3 protein: CASSYFRDKIGDTQYF
clone size: many
V gene: TRBV4-3
J gene: TRBJ2-3
D gene: NA

CDR3 DNA: TGCAGTGCTAGGACTAGCGGGGGGGCTGAGACCCAGTACTTC
CDR3 protein: CSARTSGGAETQYF
clone size: few
V gene: TRBV20-1
J gene: TRBJ2-5
D gene: TRBD2

CDR3 DNA: TGTGCCAGCAGGTTATCAGGGGTAGTTCGTGAAGCTTTCTTT
CDR3 protein: CASRLSGVVREAFF
clone size: many
V gene: TRBV28
J gene: TRBJ1-1
D gene: NA

CDR3 DNA: TGCGCCAGCAGCTTGGGACTCCGGGACTCCGGAGGAATTCAGTACTTC
CDR3 protein: CASSLGLRDSGGIQYF
clone size: many
V gene: TRBV5-1
J gene: TRBJ2-4
D gene: NA

CDR3 DNA: TGCGCCAGCTCCGGGGGCGCTGAGCAGTTCTTC
CDR3 protein: CASSGGAEQFF
clone size: many
V gene: TRBV5-1
J gene: TRBJ2-1
D gene: NA

CDR3 DNA: TGTGCCAGCAGTCCTTCAGGGGGGAATGAGCAGTTCTTC
CDR3 protein: CASSPSGGNEQFF
clone size: many
V gene: TRBV6-6
J gene: TRBJ2-1
D gene: NA

CDR3 DNA: TGTGCCAGCAGCTTAGTCGCAGGGGGCGATGCTAACTATGGCTACACCTTC
CDR3 protein: CASSLVAGGDANYGYTF
clone size: NA
V gene: TRBV11-2
J gene: TRBJ1-2
D gene: TRBD1

CDR3 DNA: TGTGCCAGCTCATTGGACGGCCTCTCCTACGAGCAGTACTTC
CDR3 protein: CASSLDGLSYEQYF
clone size: NA
V gene: TRBV18
J gene: TRBJ2-7
D gene: NA

CDR3 DNA: TGTGCCAGCAGTGGTAGCGGGGGGGCCACAGATACGCAGTATTTT
CDR3 protein: CASSGSGGATDTQYF
clone size: few
V gene: TRBV28
J gene: TRBJ2-3
D gene: TRBD2

CDR3 DNA: TGTGCCAGCAGTTTCGGGGGGGACAGATTTTACTATGGCTACACCTTC
CDR3 protein: CASSFGGDRFYYGYTF
clone size: NA
V gene: TRBV12-3/TRBV12-4
J gene: TRBJ1-2
D gene: TRBD1

CDR3 DNA: TGTGCCAGCAGTGAAGCGGGACTTCTTCGGGGGGAGCTGTTTTTT
CDR3 protein: CASSEAGLLRGELFF
clone size: NA
V gene: TRBV2
J gene: TRBJ2-2
D gene: NA

CDR3 DNA: TGTGCCAGCACCTTAGGGGGACGCGAGACGGATACGCAGTATTTT
CDR3 protein: CASTLGGRETDTQYF
clone size: few
V gene: TRBV12-3/TRBV12-4
J gene: TRBJ2-3
D gene: NA